Given below is one TCR beta chain in context. Its antigen is not known. This record comes from a study of cytomegalovirus exposure and HLA in healthy donors. At the level of the study: Of all 400 or so donors who were genotyped, roughly 81% belonged to the Caucasian-associated ancestry cluster. Study results and limitations: Previously analyzed data showed that most TCR beta V segments were productive at a frequency of about 90% or about 30%. In a later analysis, an Asian-associated ancestry cluster reportedly showed fewer N-insertions than the 666-donor mean. In vitro experiments confirmed that a few CMV-associated chains were specific for CMV antigens.

Primers included in the PCR were 60 Vbeta and 13 Jbeta primers. Sequenced by immunoSEQ multiplex PCR; TCRdb stores in-frame clones only, minus some. Among about 190,000 clones, about 87% were seen once, and the ten largest hold about 1.2%. The V gene's germline CDR1 is MGHRA and CDR2 YSYEKL. This CDR3 is built from 18 residues. Trimming cost V 4 bases and J 4 bases, with 22 bases left between them. This chain links TRBV4-1 with TRBJ2-2, with D tentatively TRBD2 (5 bases). The TCR comes from a man aged 30 to 45 in good health and CMV-seronegative. The sequenced sample consisted of PBMCs. The CDR3 DNA is TGCGCCAGCAGCCCACTAAAGGGCGCGCAACGGGGCACCGGGGAGCTGTTTTTT. Amino acids: CASSPLKGAQRGTGELFF.